This TCR beta chain was captured in a study of cytomegalovirus exposure and HLA in healthy donors. Researchers ran the PCR with 60 Vbeta and 13 Jbeta primers. Method: immunoSEQ multiplex PCR; TCRdb's copy keeps in-frame clones and lacks some. The repertoire table contains tens of thousands of clones. V lost 7 bases, J lost 7 bases, and 8 bases stayed unmatched. Germline assignment: CDR1 SGHVS and CDR2 FNYEAQ. The CDR3 contains 14 residues. The chain employs TRBV7-6 and TRBJ2-1, with 9 bases identical to TRBD2. The sequence came from a man in his forties or fifties in good health and CMV-seronegative. Sequencing input: PBMCs. The CDR3 reads CASNNGGGENEQFF. DNA for the CDR3: TGTGCCAGCAACAACGGCGGGGGGGAGAATGAGCAGTTCTTC.